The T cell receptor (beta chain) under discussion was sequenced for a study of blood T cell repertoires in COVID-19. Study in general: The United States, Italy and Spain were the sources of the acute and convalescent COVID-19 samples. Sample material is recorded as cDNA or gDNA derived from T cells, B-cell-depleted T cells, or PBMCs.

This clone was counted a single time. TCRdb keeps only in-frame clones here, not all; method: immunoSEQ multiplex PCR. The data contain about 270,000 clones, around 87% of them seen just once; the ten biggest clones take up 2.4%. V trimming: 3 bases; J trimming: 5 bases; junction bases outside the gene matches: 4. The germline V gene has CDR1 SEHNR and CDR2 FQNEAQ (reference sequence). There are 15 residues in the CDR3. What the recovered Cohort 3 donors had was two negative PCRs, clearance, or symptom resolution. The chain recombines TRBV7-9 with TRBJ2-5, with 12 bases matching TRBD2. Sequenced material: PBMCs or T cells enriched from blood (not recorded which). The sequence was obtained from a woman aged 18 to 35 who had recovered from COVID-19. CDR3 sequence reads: CASSLASGGAETQYF. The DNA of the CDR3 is TGTGCCAGCAGCTTGGCTAGCGGGGGGGCTGAGACCCAGTACTTC.